This paragraph reports one T cell receptor beta chain. As yet, its antigen is unknown. This entry comes from a study of OX40 agonist ivuxolimab in advanced cancers. Study in general: The patients received ivuxolimab by intravenous route every 2 weeks at 0.01 to 10 mg/kg. Study-level findings and limits: Relative to CD4+ cells, CD8+ T cells on average had more expanded clones.

Some clones are missing from TCRdb's copy, which holds only in-frame ones; the method was immunoSEQ multiplex PCR. In the table there are tens of thousands of clones, around 87% of which are singletons. CDR3 length: 14 amino acids. V trimming: 7 bases; J trimming: 7 bases; junction bases outside the gene matches: 7. Germline CDR1 reads MGHDK; CDR2 reads SYGVNS. The input for sequencing was CD4+ or CD8+ T cells sorted from blood, taken in a trial of the OX40 agonist ivuxolimab. This clonotype originated in an adult with an advanced solid tumor such as melanoma, head and neck, liver or kidney cancer. The chain couples TRBV25-1 to TRBJ2-2; 9 bases agree with TRBD1. The CDR3 DNA follows: TGTGCCAGCACTAGACAGGGGGTAGTCGGGGAGCTGTTTTTT. Amino acids: CASTRQGVVGELFF.